The 23 T cell receptor beta chains below all came from one sample that was sequenced in a study of blood T cell repertoires in COVID-19. Measured with immunoSEQ multiplex PCR; TCRdb has only the in-frame clones, and not every one. The table records fewer than 200,000 clones, 84% of them present only once. Sequenced input: peripheral blood. These receptors all stem from a man aged 35-49 years who had recovered from COVID-19.

The chain carries TRBV6-6 and TRBJ1-1, with D unresolved. Trimming cost V 6 bases and J 3 bases, with 11 bases left between them. The germline V gene encodes CDR1 MNHNY and CDR2 SVGAGI (reference sequence). This CDR3 comprises 13 residues. CDR3 protein: CASSLGLHTEAFF. CDR3 in DNA: TGTGCCAGCAGCCTGGGCCTTCACACTGAAGCTTTCTTT.

The chain links TRBV6-5 to TRBJ1-3, with D unresolved. Germline V gives CDR1 MNHEY, CDR2 SVGAGI. With 5 bases removed from V and 0 bases from J, the gap between germline ends came to 8 bases. The CDR3 sequence is 14 residues long. The CDR3 nucleotides read TGTGCCAGCAGTCCTTTAGACTCTGGAAACACCATATATTTT. Translated, it gives CASSPLDSGNTIYF.

This clone has a handful of counts. V and J are TRBV4-3 and TRBJ2-3; 9 nucleotides agree with TRBD2. V dropped 5 bases and J dropped 6; count of bases not matched to a gene: 12. Per germline, CDR1 LGHNA and CDR2 YSLEER. The CDR3 sequence is 16 residues long. The CDR3 nucleotides read TGCGCCAGCAGCTTATTAGCGGGGGAGCTCTTGGATACGCAGTATTTT. Protein product: CASSLLAGELLDTQYF.

The CDR3 is CATSQGFNTEAFF. The CDR3, as DNA: TGTGCCACCAGTCAGGGTTTTAACACTGAAGCTTTCTTT. The V and J genes are TRBV24-1 and TRBJ1-1, with a tentative D call TRBD1 (5 bases). This CDR3 comprises 13 residues. Trimming shortened V by 6 bases and J by 2 bases, and 9 bases separated the two germline ends. The germline CDR1 and CDR2 sequences are KGHDR and SFDVKD.

J is TRBJ2-5 and V is TRBV11-2; the match to TRBD2 covers 8 bases. The V gene end was trimmed by 1 base and the J gene end by 0 bases; junction bases not matched to a gene: 1. Looked up from germline, CDR1 is SGHAT and CDR2 is FQNNGV. The CDR3 runs to 15 residues. CDR3 nucleotide sequence: TGTGCCAGCAGCTTAGTGGGACTAGACCAAGAGACCCAGTACTTC. Amino acids: CASSLVGLDQETQYF.

The chain joins TRBV6-5 to TRBJ1-6, with TRBD1 matching 10 bases. J was trimmed by 7 bases and V by 7 bases; bases with no gene match: 7. This CDR3 contains 15 residues. CDR1 is MNHEY, CDR2 SVGAGI, per germline. CDR3 in amino acids: CASITRDRGNSPLHF. The DNA for the CDR3 is TGTGCCAGCATAACTCGGGACAGGGGAAATTCACCCCTCCACTTT.

The gene calls are TRBV7-2 and TRBJ2-7; D gene uncertain. The CDR3 sequence is 15 residues long. Trimming pared 0 bases from V and 2 bases from J, leaving 11 bases between. The germline V gene encodes CDR1 SGHTA and CDR2 FQGNSA. The CDR3 spells CASSLAARGPYEQYF. DNA for the CDR3: TGTGCCAGCAGCTTAGCGGCCCGAGGCCCCTACGAGCAGTACTTC.

V gene TRBV4-1 combines with J gene TRBJ1-1; D perhaps matches TRBD1 (5 bases). This CDR3 has 13 amino acids. CDR1 and CDR2 from the germline V gene are MGHRA and YSYEKL. Trimming removed 1 base at V and 6 bases at J, with 9 bases between. CDR3: CASSQAGGAEAFF. The DNA of the CDR3 is TGCGCCAGCAGCCAAGCGGGGGGGGCTGAAGCTTTCTTT.

A remark on this clone: A much bigger clone sits one base away, suggesting this may be a read error. The chain is built from TRBV6-2 or TRBV6-3 and TRBJ1-4, with 7 bases aligning to TRBD1. The V and J ends lost 5 bases and 5 bases, in that order; junction bases with no gene match: 2. From germline, CDR1 is MNHEY and CDR2 SVGEGT. CDR3 length: 13 amino acids. The CDR3 coding sequence is TGTGCCAGCAGTCCGACAGGGAATGAAAAACTGTTTTTT. Protein sequence: CASSPTGNEKLFF.

The chain links TRBV4-3 to TRBJ2-1; 9 bases align to TRBD2. CDR1 LGHNA and CDR2 YSLEER come from the germline V gene. This CDR3 region has 18 residues. The V and J ends lost 0 bases and 6 bases, in that order; junction bases with no gene match: 12. The chain's CDR3 is CASSQDGAWLAGTNEQFF. DNA of the CDR3: TGCGCCAGCAGCCAAGATGGTGCCTGGCTAGCGGGGACCAATGAGCAGTTCTTC.

This clone appeared a single time. The chain has TRBV6-2 or TRBV6-3 and TRBJ2-7; TRBD2 matches at 8 bases. The CDR3 loop spans 15 amino acids. CDR1 MNHEY and CDR2 SVGEGT come from the germline V gene. Trimming cost V 4 bases and J 5 bases; bases outside gene matches: 10. The CDR3 region is CASSSGGSGTHEQYF. The CDR3 nucleotides are TGTGCCAGCAGTTCCGGTGGTAGCGGGACTCACGAGCAGTACTTC.

The chain links TRBV19 to TRBJ2-1; 7 positions agree with TRBD1. The CDR3 is 17 amino acids. The V segment lost 6 bases and the J segment 5 bases; nucleotides outside the gene matches: 16. Germline V CDR1 and CDR2: LNHDA, SQIVND (reference sequence). The CDR3 sequence is CASRNRGGLEGDNEQFF. CDR3 DNA: TGTGCCAGTAGAAACAGGGGTGGCCTAGAGGGGGACAATGAGCAGTTCTTC.

Only one count was recorded for this clone. The chain has TRBV6-5 and TRBJ1-1, with D possibly being TRBD1 (5 bases). V lost 2 bases and J 4 bases, leaving 11 bases between the germline ends. The CDR3 spans 14 residues. CDR1 is MNHEY and CDR2 is SVGAGI in the germline V gene. This CDR3 reads CASSYGGVGTEAFF. In DNA form, the CDR3 reads TGTGCCAGCAGTTACGGGGGGGTGGGCACTGAAGCTTTCTTT.

The sample holds one count of this clone. This chain links TRBV18 with TRBJ2-3; 8 bases align to TRBD2. The V gene's germline CDR1 is KGHSH and CDR2 LQKENI. The junction had 4 bases not matched to a gene; V was cut back by 3 bases and J by 5 bases. CDR3 length: 14 residues. In DNA, the CDR3 is TGTGCCAGCTCACCCGGGGGGGCCGTAGATACGCAGTATTTT. Amino acids: CASSPGGAVDTQYF.

In this sample, this clone turned up a few times. The J gene is TRBJ2-7, the V gene TRBV7-2; 7 nucleotides agree with TRBD2. The CDR3 spans 14 residues. V was pared by 8 bases and J by 4 bases, with 11 bases of the junction left unmatched. Germline V lookup: CDR1 SGHTA, CDR2 FQGNSA. CDR3 residues: CASRPGTTTYEQYF. The CDR3, as DNA: TGTGCCAGCCGCCCAGGGACTACGACTTACGAGCAGTACTTC. Together with reference TRBV7-2 and TRBJ2-7, the CDR3 gives the full variable domain: GAGVSQSPSNKVTEKGKDVELRCDPISGHTALYWYRQSLGQGLEFLIYFQGNSAPDKSGLPSDRFSAERTGGSVSTLTIQRTQQEDSAVYLCASRPGTTTYEQYFGPGTRLTVT.

This clone was found once. The chain employs TRBV9 and TRBJ2-4; 7 bases line up with TRBD1. Germline V gene lookup returns CDR1 SGDLS and CDR2 YYNGEE. The V gene end was trimmed by 3 bases and the J gene end by 0 bases; junction bases not matched to a gene: 9. CDR3 length equals 17 residues. CDR3 residues: CASSAGTAPLAKNIQYF. CDR3 sequence (DNA): TGTGCCAGCAGCGCCGGGACAGCGCCTTTAGCCAAAAACATTCAGTACTTC.

The chain recombines TRBV3-1 (or the pseudogene TRBV3-2) with TRBJ2-2; 8 positions agree with TRBD2. Germline trimming cut 2 bases from V and 4 bases from J; bases unmatched to any gene: 9. The CDR3 consists of 17 residues. Germline-derived CDR1 and CDR2 are LGHDT and YNNKEL (reference sequence). In DNA, the CDR3 is TGTGCCAGCAGCCAACCAGGGAGACTAGCGATCACCGGGGAGCTGTTTTTT. It codes for CASSQPGRLAITGELFF.

This rearrangement joins TRBV24-1 to TRBJ2-2, with 8 bases aligning to TRBD1. CDR3 length: 16 residues. The junction had 7 bases not matched to a gene; V was cut back by 2 bases and J by 6 bases. Germline V gene lookup returns CDR1 KGHDR and CDR2 SFDVKD. CDR3 DNA sequence: TGTGCCACCAGTGATTCCGGGACAGGTAGATCCGGGGAGCTGTTTTTT. Translated, it gives CATSDSGTGRSGELFF.

The CDR3 protein is CASSQLSGNTIYF. For the CDR3, the DNA is TGTGCCAGCAGCCAACTGTCTGGAAACACCATATATTTT. This chain links TRBV3-1 (or the pseudogene TRBV3-2) with TRBJ1-3; D remains ambiguous. The germline V gene has CDR1 LGHDT and CDR2 YNNKEL (reference sequence). V lost 2 bases, J lost 1 base, and 3 bases lay in between. This CDR3 has 13 residues.

The V and J genes are TRBV4-2 and TRBJ2-7, with D maybe TRBD1 (5 bases). Germline loops: CDR1 LGHNA, CDR2 YNFKEQ. Between the trimmed V and J ends, which lost 0 bases and 2 bases, there was a span of 14 bases. The CDR3 has 16 amino acids. This chain's CDR3 is CASSQDLGAVTYEQYF. The CDR3, as DNA: TGTGCCAGCAGCCAAGATCTAGGGGCGGTTACCTACGAGCAGTACTTC.

This sequence joins TRBV29-1 and TRBJ1-3; the D is unclear. Germline V gives CDR1 SQVTM, CDR2 ANQGSEA. V gave up 5 bases and J gave up 0 bases, with 8 bases separating them. The CDR3 is 13 residues long. The CDR3 DNA reads as TGCAGCGTTCCGGGGAGCTCTGGAAACACCATATATTTT. This sequence encodes CSVPGSSGNTIYF.

The count of this clone is one. The V gene is TRBV5-8, the J gene TRBJ1-1; a weak D match, TRBD1 (5 bases). Per the germline V gene, CDR1 is SGHTS and CDR2 is YDEGEE. V lost 1 base, J lost 3 bases, and 10 bases lay in between. CDR3 length: 14 residues. In DNA, the CDR3 is TGTGCCAGCAGCTTGATGGCAGGGCACACTGAAGCTTTCTTT. It encodes CASSLMAGHTEAFF.

A few counts support this clone. The chain is built from TRBV6-1 and TRBJ2-3; possible D gene TRBD2, 6 bases. Germline V gene sequence: CDR1 MNHNS, CDR2 SASEGT. This CDR3 has 12 amino acids. V gave up 3 bases and J gave up 11 bases, with 12 bases separating them. This chain's CDR3 is CASSEAGGWQYF. The CDR3 region has the DNA TGTGCCAGCAGTGAGGCCGGGGGATGGCAGTATTTT.